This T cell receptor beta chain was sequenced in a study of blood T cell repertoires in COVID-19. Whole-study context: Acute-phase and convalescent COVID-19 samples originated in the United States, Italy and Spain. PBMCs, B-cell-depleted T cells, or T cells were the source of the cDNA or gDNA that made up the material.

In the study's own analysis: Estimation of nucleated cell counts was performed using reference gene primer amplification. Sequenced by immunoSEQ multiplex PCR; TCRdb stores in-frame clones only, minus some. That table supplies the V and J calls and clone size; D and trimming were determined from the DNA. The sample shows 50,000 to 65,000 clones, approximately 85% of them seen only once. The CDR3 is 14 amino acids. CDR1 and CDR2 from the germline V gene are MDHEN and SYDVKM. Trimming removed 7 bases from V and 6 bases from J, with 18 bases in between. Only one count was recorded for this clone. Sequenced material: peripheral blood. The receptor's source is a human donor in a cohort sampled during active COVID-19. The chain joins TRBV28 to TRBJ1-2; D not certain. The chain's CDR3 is CASTLSPRRDGYTF. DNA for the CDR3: TGTGCCAGCACCCTATCCCCCAGGAGGGATGGCTACACCTTC.